This T cell receptor beta chain was obtained from a study of T cells after yellow fever vaccination. Study at large: With SMART-Seq v4 Ultra Low Input, the fractions containing low cell numbers were prepared. Study-wide findings and caveats: Some clonotypes were seen in both the CD4 and the CD8 compartments. These made up a small share and likely arose from convergent recombination. Post-booster samples contained most primary-vaccination clones (approximately 95% CD4, about 87% CD8).

The CDR3 consists of 15 residues. Germline CDR1 and CDR2: MGHDK and SYGVNS. J gave up 7 bases and V 8 bases, and 11 bases lay outside the gene matches. UMIs and a universal primer site were added when TCR cDNA was made by 5'RACE template switching. TCRdb reprocessed the 5' RACE reads with MiXCR, giving one entry per CDR3 protein. The table records under 600,000 distinct CDR3 sequences, roughly 13% of them present only once. Of note for this clonotype: The antigen is not known.

The genes are TRBV25-1 and TRBJ2-1; 10 bases line up with TRBD2. The sample was PBMCs, taken on the day of the yellow fever booster vaccination. This receptor was identified in a man aged 25-45 years who received the YFV17D yellow fever vaccine. CDR3: CASGGTQREGNEQFF. CDR3 coding DNA: TGTGCCAGCGGGGGGACCCAGCGGGAGGGGAATGAGCAGTTCTTC.